This is a list of T cell receptor beta chains from one sample in a study of cytomegalovirus exposure and HLA in healthy donors. Method: immunoSEQ multiplex PCR; TCRdb's copy keeps in-frame clones and lacks some. The data show roughly 180,000 clones, 78% seen once. Sequenced material: PBMCs. These receptors originate from a woman aged 30 to 39 in good health and CMV-seropositive. Each CDR3 is given with its conserved first and last residue. The D gene is left open where the match is weak. Some rows mark clone size as missing; the rest say once, few, many or name a class of expanded clone.

J gene,D gene,clone size,V gene,CDR3 DNA,CDR3 protein
TRBJ2-1,TRBD2,many,TRBV6-1,TGTGCCAGCAGTGGACTAGCGGGAAGCTCCGATGAGCAGTTCTTC,CASSGLAGSSDEQFF
TRBJ2-7,.,.,TRBV13,TGTGCCAGCAGCCCATCTGGTCTATTTTACGAGCAGTACTTC,CASSPSGLFYEQYF
TRBJ1-1,TRBD1,.,TRBV28,TGTGCCAGCAGTTACTCAGCCGGACAGGGAGAGACTGAAGCTTTCTTT,CASSYSAGQGETEAFF
TRBJ1-2,.,.,TRBV20-1,TGCAGTGCTAGATACCCAGGGGGCTACACCTTC,CSARYPGGYTF
TRBJ1-2,.,.,TRBV5-6,TGTGCCAGCAGCTTACGGGGTGGCTACACCTTC,CASSLRGGYTF
TRBJ2-7,.,.,TRBV5-1,TGCGCCAGCAGTCAACTCCCGGACAGCTACGAGCAGTACTTC,CASSQLPDSYEQYF
TRBJ1-1,.,once,TRBV6-5,TGTGCCAGCAGTTTAGGAGGGTTGAACACTGAAGCTTTCTTT,CASSLGGLNTEAFF
TRBJ2-5,.,few,TRBV11-2,TGTGCCAGCAGCTTAGAGAGGGGACTGACTTGGGGTGGAACCCAGTACTTC,CASSLERGLTWGGTQYF
TRBJ2-1,.,.,TRBV5-5,TGTGCCAGCAGACGCCTAGTTCATGAGCAGTTCTTC,CASRRLVHEQFF
TRBJ1-5,.,.,TRBV2,TGTGCCAGCAGTGCTGGCAGGGCAAGCAATCAGCCCCAGCATTTT,CASSAGRASNQPQHF
TRBJ1-2,TRBD1,.,TRBV6-6,TGTGCCAGCACCGAAGGGGGCCGTGGCTACACCTTC,CASTEGGRGYTF
TRBJ1-6,.,.,TRBV27,TGTGCCAGCAGTAATCGACAGGACTATAATTCACCCCTCCACTTT,CASSNRQDYNSPLHF
TRBJ2-3,TRBD2,.,TRBV7-9,TGTGCCAGCAGCCCCTTGAGCGGGGAAAACACAGATACGCAGTATTTT,CASSPLSGENTDTQYF
TRBJ1-2,TRBD1,.,TRBV29-1,TGCAGCGTTTACAGGGGTGGCTACACCTTC,CSVYRGGYTF
TRBJ2-2,.,once,TRBV25-1,TGTGCCAGCAGTGAAGCGACAGCTCCCACCGGGGAGCTGTTTTTT,CASSEATAPTGELFF
TRBJ1-4,.,.,TRBV4-1,TGCGCCAGCAGCCAAGATCTTGGACAGATGCTTGAAAAACTGTTTTTT,CASSQDLGQMLEKLFF
TRBJ1-1,.,.,TRBV10-3,TGTGCCATCAGTGAGTACAGGGCTTCTGAAGCTTTCTTT,CAISEYRASEAFF
TRBJ2-1,TRBD2,.,TRBV27,TGTGCCAGCAGTTATACCGGGACTAGAAGCGAGCAGTTCTTC,CASSYTGTRSEQFF
TRBJ1-1,TRBD1,.,TRBV9,TGTGCCAGCAGCCTCACAGGGGGAGGTGCAGCTTTCTTT,CASSLTGGGAAFF
TRBJ1-2,TRBD1,.,TRBV28,TGTGCCAGCAGTTTGGGACAGGGGTTAGGCTACACCTTC,CASSLGQGLGYTF
TRBJ1-2,TRBD1,.,TRBV6-6,TGTGCCAGCAGTTATCGACAGGGCGACGGCTACACCTTC,CASSYRQGDGYTF
TRBJ1-1,.,.,TRBV27,TGTGCCAGCAGTTTATTAGGGGGCACTGAAGCTTTCTTT,CASSLLGGTEAFF
TRBJ1-1,.,.,TRBV7-9,TGTGCCAGCAGCTTTTGGGGGCGCGTGACTGAAGCTTTCTTT,CASSFWGRVTEAFF
TRBJ2-7,.,.,TRBV19,TGTGCCAGTAGCCTCAATACCCCGGGGGACAGCACCTACGAGCAGTACTTC,CASSLNTPGDSTYEQYF
TRBJ1-3,TRBD1,.,TRBV4-1,TGCGCCAGCAGCCAAGCAGGGGGAAGGGATGGAAACACCATATATTTT,CASSQAGGRDGNTIYF
TRBJ1-1,.,.,TRBV5-6,TGTGCCAGCAGCTTGGTTCGGGGAGGTGAAGCTTTCTTT,CASSLVRGGEAFF
TRBJ2-1,TRBD2,medium-sized,TRBV5-6,TGTGCCAGCAGCTGGGGGGGGACGTACAATGAGCAGTTCTTC,CASSWGGTYNEQFF
TRBJ1-2,TRBD1,.,TRBV2,TGTGCCAGCAGCCGGACAGGAGGAGGCTACACCTTC,CASSRTGGGYTF
TRBJ2-3,.,once,TRBV7-9,TGTGCCAGCAGCCCCCTTCCGACAGATACGCAGTATTTT,CASSPLPTDTQYF
TRBJ2-1,TRBD1,.,TRBV27,TGTGCCAGCAGTGAGGGGGCTTCTTACAATGAGCAGTTCTTC,CASSEGASYNEQFF
TRBJ2-7,.,.,TRBV19,TGTGCCAGTACGGAGGGCGGTCTTGGGGTTCCCTACGAGCAGTACTTC,CASTEGGLGVPYEQYF
TRBJ2-7,.,.,TRBV19,TGTGCCAGTAGAAGGGGGGGAAAGGACGGCGAGCAGTACTTC,CASRRGGKDGEQYF
TRBJ1-2,.,.,TRBV6-1,TGTGCCAGCACCAGGGGTGATGGCTACACCTTC,CASTRGDGYTF
TRBJ1-1,.,.,TRBV5-4,TGTGCCAGCAGCTTGGCCGGCGGGCGCACTGAAGCTTTCTTT,CASSLAGGRTEAFF
TRBJ1-1,TRBD1,.,TRBV7-9,TGTGCCAGCAGCCGGACAGGGGGACCGAACACTGAAGCTTTCTTT,CASSRTGGPNTEAFF
TRBJ2-7,.,.,TRBV2,TGTGCCAGCACACAGGGAATAACCTACGAGCAGTACTTC,CASTQGITYEQYF
TRBJ2-7,TRBD1,.,TRBV18,TGTGCCAGCTCACCAGTCTGGACCCGGACAGGGGGCAGGAACGAGCAGTACTTC,CASSPVWTRTGGRNEQYF
TRBJ2-1,TRBD2,.,TRBV19,TGTGCCAGTAAGGTCGGGAGGAATGAGCAGTTCTTC,CASKVGRNEQFF
TRBJ1-2,.,.,TRBV9,TGTGCCAGCAGCGTAGGGCCGGGGGGGGAAGATGGCTACACCTTC,CASSVGPGGEDGYTF
TRBJ2-1,TRBD2,.,TRBV4-3,TGCGCCAGCAGCCCCCGGACTAGCGGGGCTGCTTACAATGAGCAGTTCTTC,CASSPRTSGAAYNEQFF
TRBJ2-1,.,.,TRBV9,TGTGCCAGCAGCGCACGACAGTTATACAATGAGCAGTTCTTC,CASSARQLYNEQFF
TRBJ2-1,TRBD2,.,TRBV27,TGTGCCAGCAGTTCCTTCCGGCGGGAGAGAGTTGAGCAGTTCTTC,CASSSFRRERVEQFF
TRBJ2-7,TRBD2,.,TRBV19,TGTGCCAGTAGTATAGGACTAGCGGGATGGTACGAGCAGTACTTC,CASSIGLAGWYEQYF
TRBJ2-1,TRBD1,.,TRBV9,TGTGCCAGCAGCCCTACGGGACAGGGGGCCCGGGAGCAGTTCTTC,CASSPTGQGAREQFF
TRBJ2-1,TRBD2,.,TRBV6-1,TGTGCCAGCAGTGAGGGACTAGCTTCCTACAATGAGCAGTTCTTC,CASSEGLASYNEQFF
TRBJ1-3,.,.,TRBV29-1,TGCAGCGCCCGGGACCCCGGTGAGGGAGGCGCCATATATTTT,CSARDPGEGGAIYF
TRBJ1-2,.,.,TRBV19,TGTGCCAGTAGTATAGATCTCGGGGCAGGGGACCTCTGGGGCTACACCTTC,CASSIDLGAGDLWGYTF
TRBJ1-3,.,.,TRBV10-3,TGTGCCATCAGTGGACTCTCTGGAAACACCATATATTTT,CAISGLSGNTIYF
TRBJ2-7,.,.,TRBV16,TGTGCCAGCAGCCAGGTTTGGGGGCTCGCCTACGGGCAGTACTTC,CASSQVWGLAYGQYF
TRBJ1-6,.,.,TRBV27,TGTGCCAGCAGTCCAGCGACAGTTCGTTCCTATAATTCACCCCTCCACTTT,CASSPATVRSYNSPLHF
TRBJ2-3,TRBD2,once,TRBV7-6,TGTGCCAGCAGCTCCCGGCTAGCGGCTAGCACAGATACGCAGTATTTT,CASSSRLAASTDTQYF
TRBJ2-3,TRBD2,.,TRBV7-9,TGTGCCCCTGGGGGGGTTAAGACAGATACGCAGTATTTT,CAPGGVKTDTQYF
TRBJ2-1,.,once,TRBV13,TGTGCCAGCAGCTTGGAGGGCCCTGAGCAGTTCTTC,CASSLEGPEQFF
TRBJ2-4,TRBD2,.,TRBV5-4,TGTGCCAGCAGCTCGGGGGGGGGCGCCAAAAACATTCAGTACTTC,CASSSGGGAKNIQYF